Presented here are 8 T cell receptor beta chains from one specimen sequenced in a study of PD-1 blockade in mismatch repair-deficient tumors. Some clones are missing from TCRdb's copy, which holds only in-frame ones; the method was immunoSEQ multiplex PCR. The data contain about 130,000 clones, around nine tenths of them singletons. Material: peripheral blood, obtained roughly 70 weeks after starting pembrolizumab. Receptors were obtained from an adult with mismatch repair-deficient cancer.

The count of this clone is one. The V and J genes are TRBV5-1 and TRBJ1-1, with D tentatively TRBD1 (6 bases). The V and J ends lost 2 bases and 6 bases respectively, with 14 bases between them. CDR3 length equals 14 residues. Looked up from germline, CDR1 is SGHRS and CDR2 is YFSETQ. The CDR3 is CASSFTGISPEAFF. The CDR3 coding sequence is TGCGCCAGCAGCTTTACAGGGATCTCCCCTGAAGCTTTCTTT.

This chain joins TRBV7-9 and TRBJ2-7, with TRBD2 matching 8 bases. V dropped 5 bases and J dropped 0; count of bases not matched to a gene: 3. There are 14 residues in the CDR3. The germline V gene has CDR1 SEHNR and CDR2 FQNEAQ (reference sequence). The CDR3 DNA reads TGTGCCAGCAGCGCGGGGGGCGGCTCCTACGAGCAGTACTTC. Protein: CASSAGGGSYEQYF.

The chain's CDR3 is CASSPEGQGTGGYTF. The CDR3 region has the DNA TGTGCCAGCAGCCCCGAAGGACAGGGTACGGGGGGCTACACCTTC. The chain combines TRBV7-1 with TRBJ1-2, with TRBD1 matching 8 bases. TRBV7-1 is labeled an ORF, and its function is uncertain. The CDR3 runs to 15 residues. J gave up 8 bases and V 5 bases, and 13 bases lay outside the gene matches.

V and J are TRBV14 and TRBJ1-2, with D hard to call. The germline CDR1 and CDR2 sequences are SGHDN and FVKESK. V was pared by 1 base and J by 1 base, with 13 bases between. The CDR3 covers 16 residues. In DNA, the CDR3 is TGTGCCAGCAGCCAAGCGGCTCGGGATGTTAACTATGGCTACACCTTC. Its protein product is CASSQAARDVNYGYTF.

The CDR3 is CASSQSGGPTRNQPQHF. The CDR3 DNA follows: TGCGCCAGCAGTCAATCGGGGGGGCCGACAAGAAATCAGCCCCAGCATTTT. The chain carries TRBV23-1 and TRBJ1-5, with D possibly being TRBD1 (6 bases). TRBV23-1 is flagged as an ORF with uncertain function. Trimming pared 0 bases from V and 4 bases from J, leaving 16 bases between. The CDR3 is 17 residues long.

The chain is built from TRBV29-1 and TRBJ2-3; 9 nucleotides match TRBD2. The V gene's germline CDR1 is SQVTM and CDR2 ANQGSEA. The CDR3 runs to 14 residues. With 4 bases clipped from V and 2 bases from J, the junction kept 4 bases outside the gene matches. The CDR3 bases are TGCAGCGTTGCGCCTAGCGGGGTCACAGATACGCAGTATTTT. Its protein product is CSVAPSGVTDTQYF.

The J gene is TRBJ2-1, the V gene TRBV4-1, with 11 bases aligning to TRBD2. This CDR3 region has 17 residues. J gave up 5 bases and V 0 bases, and 6 bases lay outside the gene matches. Per germline, CDR1 MGHRA and CDR2 YSYEKL. This CDR3 reads CASSQDNSGRANNEQFF. The CDR3 nucleotides are TGCGCCAGCAGCCAAGACAATAGCGGGAGGGCCAACAATGAGCAGTTCTTC.

The chain combines TRBV21-1 with TRBJ2-7; the D segment call TRBD1 is taken from the table without a DNA check. TRBV21-1 is deemed a pseudogene. The CDR3 length is 16 residues. The DNA for the CDR3 is TGTGCCAGCAGCAAAGCCAGAGGACAGGCGACCTACGAGCAGTACTTC. Its translation: CASSKARGQATYEQYF.